The 6 T cell receptor beta chains presented below share a single source sample, sequenced in a study of response to subunit inactivated influenza vaccine. TCRdb reprocessed the RT-PCR reads via MiXCR and lists one record per CDR3 protein. The sample records hundreds of thousands of distinct CDR3 sequences, approximately 15% being singletons. The input for sequencing was PBMCs from blood, taken 11 to 12 days after vaccination. The receptor source for this set is a man aged 50 to 59 who received an inactivated influenza vaccine.

This clonotype has ten or more counts. The chain recombines TRBV29-1 with TRBJ2-1; 8 bases map to TRBD1. The CDR3 is 15 residues long. V lost 0 bases to trimming and J lost 9 bases; unmatched junction nucleotides: 10. Germline CDR1 reads SQVTM; CDR2 reads ANQGSEA. CDR3 loop: CSVEDPRGPTAEQFF. The CDR3 bases are TGCAGCGTTGAAGATCCCAGGGGGCCCACCGCTGAGCAGTTCTTC.

This clonotype was found many times. The J gene is TRBJ1-5, the V gene TRBV6-1; D is unresolved. This CDR3 comprises 14 residues. Germline V gene lookup returns CDR1 MNHNS and CDR2 SASEGT. V lost 7 bases, J lost 2 bases, and 12 bases lay in between. The DNA of the CDR3 is TGTGCCAGCAATAAAGAGTCGGGCAATCAGCCCCAGCATTTT. It codes for CASNKESGNQPQHF.

This clonotype came up a few times. The V call is TRBV24-1, the J call TRBJ2-3; a possible D gene is TRBD2 (6 bases). Per the germline V gene, CDR1 is KGHDR and CDR2 is SFDVKD. Deletions cut 8 bases from V and 2 bases from J, with 16 bases between. The CDR3 sequence is 15 residues long. The chain's CDR3 is CATKGRDFPTDTQYF. CDR3 DNA: TGTGCCACCAAAGGCAGGGACTTTCCCACAGATACGCAGTATTTT.

This clonotype came up many times. The V call is TRBV5-1, the J call TRBJ1-1; the D is unclear. The germline CDR1 and CDR2 sequences are SGHRS and YFSETQ. The CDR3 is 14 residues long. Trimming shortened V by 1 base and J by 2 bases, and 9 bases separated the two germline ends. Here the CDR3 DNA reads TGCGCCAGCAGCTTGTCCAGCGCAAACACTGAAGCTTTCTTT. Its protein is CASSLSSANTEAFF.

In its sample, this clonotype was seen a few times. The chain carries TRBV5-1 and TRBJ2-7; D ambiguous. The ends were cut back, 3 bases at V and 5 bases at J, with 18 bases in the middle. The CDR3 is 15 amino acids. Germline CDR1 is SGHRS and CDR2 is YFSETQ. The CDR3 loop is CASSSDAWPANEQYF. CDR3 nucleotides: TGCGCCAGCAGCTCCGACGCCTGGCCAGCCAACGAGCAGTACTTC.

There are many counts of this clonotype. The gene calls are TRBV4-2 and TRBJ2-3; 7 bases map to TRBD1. The CDR3 consists of 16 residues. CDR1 and CDR2 from the germline V gene are LGHNA and YNFKEQ. Trimming took 0 bases from V and 1 from J; bases not matched to a gene: 4. CDR3 DNA sequence: TGTGCCAGCAGCCAAGAGGGACAGAGGGGCACAGATACGCAGTATTTT. Translation: CASSQEGQRGTDTQYF.